This T cell receptor (beta chain) was found in a study of radiotherapy plus CTLA-4 blockade in lung cancer. Produced via immunoSEQ multiplex PCR; TCRdb's table is partial and in-frame only. The sample includes some 100,000 clones, roughly 80% of them seen just once. Germline loops: CDR1 MGHRA, CDR2 YSYEKL. V gave up 4 bases and J gave up 0 bases; unmatched junction bases: 13. The length of the CDR3 is 19 residues. This chain connects TRBV4-1 to TRBJ1-3; TRBD1 aligns across 9 bases. The source is a human donor with non-small cell lung cancer who had a partial response to radiotherapy plus ipilimumab. The sequencing here drew on peripheral blood, taken from a patient treated with radiotherapy plus ipilimumab. In DNA, the CDR3 is TGCGCCAGCAGCCCCGTGGGGACAGGGATTCTCGTCTCTGGAAACACCATATATTTT. As protein: CASSPVGTGILVSGNTIYF.